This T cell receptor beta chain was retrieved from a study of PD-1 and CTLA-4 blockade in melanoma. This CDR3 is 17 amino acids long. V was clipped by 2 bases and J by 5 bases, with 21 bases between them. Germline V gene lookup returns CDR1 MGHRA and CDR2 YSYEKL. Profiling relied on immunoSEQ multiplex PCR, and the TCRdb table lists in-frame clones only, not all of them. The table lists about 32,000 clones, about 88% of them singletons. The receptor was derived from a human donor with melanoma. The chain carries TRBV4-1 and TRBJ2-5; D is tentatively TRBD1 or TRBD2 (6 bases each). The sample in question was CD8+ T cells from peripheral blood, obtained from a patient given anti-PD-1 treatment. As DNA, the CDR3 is TGCGCCAGCAGCCAACAGGGTACAGGGAGGAGAAGGGAGACCCAGTACTTC. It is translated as CASSQQGTGRRRETQYF.